The subject of this entry is one TCR beta chain. This entry belongs to a study of blood T cell repertoires in COVID-19. Data came from immunoSEQ multiplex PCR; TCRdb stores just in-frame clones and leaves some out. Here the sample spans about 480,000 clones, roughly nine tenths being singletons. V shed 1 base and J 5 bases; nucleotides not matched to a gene: 13. The CDR3 is 17 residues long. CDR1 is SQVTM, CDR2 ANQGSEA, per germline. This clonotype originated in a woman between 45 and 65 years old with COVID-19, enrolled during active disease. Sample: peripheral blood. The rearrangement uses TRBV29-1 and TRBJ1-2; 10 positions match TRBD1. The CDR3 nucleotides are TGCAGCGTTGAAGCTGCAGTCCCGGGGACAGGGGCATATGGCTACACCTTC. It codes for CSVEAAVPGTGAYGYTF.